This is a list of T cell receptor beta chains from one sample in a study of cytomegalovirus exposure and HLA in healthy donors. Method: immunoSEQ multiplex PCR; TCRdb's copy keeps in-frame clones and lacks some. The repertoire holds 150,000 to 200,000 clones, with 81% as singletons. Sequencing input: PBMCs. The origin of the receptors is a woman younger than 45 in good health and CMV-seronegative. Each CDR3 is given with its conserved first and last residue. The D gene is left open where the match is weak. The size of a clone is reported for some rows only, either as once, few or many, or as a class for expanded clones.

v_call: TRBV28
j_call: TRBJ1-1
d_call: NA
clone_size: NA
cdr3_aa: CASSIDSLNTEAFF
cdr3_nt: TGTGCCAGCAGCATCGACAGCTTGAACACTGAAGCTTTCTTT

v_call: TRBV18
j_call: TRBJ2-3
d_call: NA
clone_size: NA
cdr3_aa: CASSPLGASTDTQYF
cdr3_nt: TGTGCCAGCTCACCACTGGGAGCTAGCACAGATACGCAGTATTTT

v_call: TRBV6-6
j_call: TRBJ2-7
d_call: TRBD1
clone_size: few
cdr3_aa: CASKGTGFEQYF
cdr3_nt: TGTGCCAGCAAGGGGACAGGGTTCGAGCAGTACTTC

v_call: TRBV7-2
j_call: TRBJ2-7
d_call: NA
clone_size: NA
cdr3_aa: CASSPDRYEQYF
cdr3_nt: TGTGCCAGCAGCCCTGACAGGTACGAGCAGTACTTC

v_call: TRBV5-6
j_call: TRBJ2-7
d_call: NA
clone_size: NA
cdr3_aa: CASSYDSAYEQYF
cdr3_nt: TGTGCCAGCAGCTATGACTCCGCCTACGAGCAGTACTTC

v_call: TRBV6-1
j_call: TRBJ1-2
d_call: NA
clone_size: NA
cdr3_aa: CASGQPLSNYGYTF
cdr3_nt: TGTGCCAGTGGACAGCCCTTATCTAACTATGGCTACACCTTC

v_call: TRBV19
j_call: TRBJ2-7
d_call: TRBD1
clone_size: NA
cdr3_aa: CASSRGQSIYEQYF
cdr3_nt: TGTGCCAGTAGCAGGGGACAGTCCATCTACGAGCAGTACTTC

v_call: TRBV4-1
j_call: TRBJ1-4
d_call: TRBD1
clone_size: NA
cdr3_aa: CASSPGQGSEKLFF
cdr3_nt: TGCGCCAGCAGTCCCGGACAGGGGAGTGAAAAACTGTTTTTT

v_call: TRBV27
j_call: TRBJ2-3
d_call: NA
clone_size: NA
cdr3_aa: CASRPWEGGADTQYF
cdr3_nt: TGTGCCAGCAGACCCTGGGAGGGGGGAGCAGATACGCAGTATTTT

v_call: TRBV29-1
j_call: TRBJ2-1
d_call: NA
clone_size: few
cdr3_aa: CSARTETYNEQFF
cdr3_nt: TGCAGCGCTAGGACAGAGACTTACAATGAGCAGTTCTTC

v_call: TRBV11-2
j_call: TRBJ2-2
d_call: NA
clone_size: NA
cdr3_aa: CASSRPGRATGELFF
cdr3_nt: TGTGCCAGCAGCCGGCCCGGGCGGGCTACCGGGGAGCTGTTTTTT

v_call: TRBV12-5
j_call: TRBJ2-7
d_call: TRBD2
clone_size: NA
cdr3_aa: CASGLGLAGVSRNEQYF
cdr3_nt: TGTGCTAGTGGACTAGGACTAGCGGGAGTTTCGAGGAACGAGCAGTACTTC

v_call: TRBV5-1
j_call: TRBJ1-3
d_call: NA
clone_size: NA
cdr3_aa: CASTRGDVPSGNTIYF
cdr3_nt: TGCGCCAGCACAAGGGGTGACGTGCCCTCTGGAAACACCATATATTTT

v_call: TRBV10-3
j_call: TRBJ1-1
d_call: NA
clone_size: NA
cdr3_aa: CASQGRENTEAFF
cdr3_nt: TGTGCCTCCCAGGGGAGGGAAAACACTGAAGCTTTCTTT

v_call: TRBV2
j_call: TRBJ2-1
d_call: TRBD2
clone_size: NA
cdr3_aa: CASRPTTWTSGAVNNEQFF
cdr3_nt: TGTGCCAGCAGGCCCACCACCTGGACTAGCGGGGCGGTTAACAATGAGCAGTTCTTC